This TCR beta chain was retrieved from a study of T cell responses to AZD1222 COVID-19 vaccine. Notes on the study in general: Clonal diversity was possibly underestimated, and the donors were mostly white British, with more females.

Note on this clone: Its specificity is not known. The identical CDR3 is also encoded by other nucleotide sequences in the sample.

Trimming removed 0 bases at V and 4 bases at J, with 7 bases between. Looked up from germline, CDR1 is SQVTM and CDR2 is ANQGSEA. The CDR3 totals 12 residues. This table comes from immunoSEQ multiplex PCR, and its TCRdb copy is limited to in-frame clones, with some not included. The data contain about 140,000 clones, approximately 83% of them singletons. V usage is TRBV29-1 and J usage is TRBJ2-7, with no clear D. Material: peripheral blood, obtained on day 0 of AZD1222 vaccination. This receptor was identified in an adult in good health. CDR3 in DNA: TGCAGCGTTGAAGATCGAGGTTACGAGCAGTACTTC. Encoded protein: CSVEDRGYEQYF.